A single sample gave rise to the 23 T cell receptor beta chains below, sequenced in a study of T cell repertoires in cytomegalovirus infection (dated by TCRdb to 2018 to 2020). The sequencer listed for this sample is Illumina HiSeq 1500. The public reads were quality trimmed at Q25 with fastp and then assembled into clones with MiXCR by TCRdb, keeping productive beta chains. Rows matching on CDR3 protein sequence are summarized as one entry with the most common DNA and genes. The sample has around 260,000 distinct CDR3 sequences on record, under 30% of them singletons. The top ten constitute roughly 14% of the sample. The specimen sequenced was PBMCs. These receptors were obtained from a human donor in good health (CMV status not recorded). Some clones in this sample may be carry-over from other donors' samples.

The chain employs TRBV11-2 and TRBJ2-3, with D perhaps matching TRBD2 (6 bases). The CDR3 runs to 16 residues. Germline-derived CDR1 and CDR2 are SGHAT and FQNNGV. The V end lost 6 bases, the J end lost 4 bases, and 20 bases lay between the germline ends. The CDR3 region is CASRTYGGLFSDTQYF. Written as DNA, the CDR3 is TGTGCCAGCAGAACGTACGGGGGACTTTTTTCAGATACGCAGTATTTT.

Only a few counts were recorded for this clonotype. The chain carries TRBV28 and TRBJ1-1; D unresolved. The germline gives CDR1 MDHEN, CDR2 SYDVKM. The V end lost 5 bases, the J end lost 5 bases, and 12 bases lay between the germline ends. The CDR3 consists of 13 residues. The CDR3: CASSRSLGTEAFF. In DNA, the CDR3 is TGTGCCAGCAGTCGGAGCCTGGGTACTGAAGCTTTCTTT.

In its sample, this clonotype was seen a few times. A read error is possible here, since a much larger clone lies one base away. V gene TRBV6-2 or TRBV6-3 combines with J gene TRBJ2-1, with D tentatively TRBD1 or TRBD2 (5 bases each). Germline V CDR1 and CDR2: MNHEY, SVGEGT. V lost 6 bases to trimming and J lost 4 bases, with 10 bases between them. The CDR3 runs to 13 residues. CDR3 sequence (DNA): TGTGCCAGCAGCTGGGGCGGGTACAATGAGCAGTTCTTC. Protein: CASSWGGYNEQFF.

This clonotype occurred a few times. The chain couples TRBV28 to TRBJ1-5; maybe TRBD1 (5 bases). Per the germline V gene, CDR1 is MDHEN and CDR2 is SYDVKM. Trimming removed 4 bases at V and 3 bases at J, with 13 bases between. There are 15 residues in the CDR3. The CDR3 DNA reads TGTGCCAGCAGTTCCACAGGTTTCTCCAATCAGCCCCAGCATTTT. It encodes CASSSTGFSNQPQHF.

The table lists this clonotype with a few counts. Its ends do not fully match the called genes, so a read error is possible. The rearrangement uses TRBV7-7 and TRBJ2-5, with a tentative D call TRBD1 (5 bases). The CDR3 is 15 amino acids. The germline V gene encodes CDR1 SSHAT and CDR2 FNYEAQ (reference sequence). The CDR3 DNA reads TGTGCTAGCAGCTTAGAAGTGGGGCTCGGGGAGACCCAGTACTTC. This codes for CASSLEVGLGETQYF.

This clonotype was found many times. CDR3 sequence: CASSRFGTSGRSHQETQYF. The CDR3 DNA reads TGTGCCAGCAGCCGCTTCGGGACTAGCGGGAGATCTCACCAAGAGACCCAGTACTTC. The J gene is TRBJ2-5, the V gene TRBV7-2; 14 bases map to TRBD2. The CDR3 is made up of 19 amino acids. The V gene end was trimmed by 5 bases and the J gene end by 0 bases; junction bases not matched to a gene: 11. Germline assignment: CDR1 SGHTA and CDR2 FQGNSA. Complete variable domain (other parts from reference TRBV7-2 and TRBJ2-5): GAGVSQSPSNKVTEKGKDVELRCDPISGHTALYWYRQSLGQGLEFLIYFQGNSAPDKSGLPSDRFSAERTGGSVSTLTIQRTQQEDSAVYLCASSRFGTSGRSHQETQYFGPGTRLLVL.

This chain joins TRBV2 and TRBJ1-1; 9 bases line up with TRBD1. Germline CDR1 and CDR2: SNHLY and FYNNEI. The CDR3 sequence is 14 residues long. J lost 4 bases, V lost 6 bases, and 6 bases had no gene match. CDR3 amino acids: CASRDTQGATEAFF. CDR3 DNA: TGTGCCAGCAGAGATACACAGGGGGCCACTGAAGCTTTCTTT.

The CDR3 protein is CSARDVGTGEQFF. As DNA, the CDR3 is TGCAGTGCTAGAGACGTCGGGACTGGTGAGCAGTTCTTC. The genes are TRBV20-1 and TRBJ2-1; D perhaps matches TRBD2 (6 bases). V was clipped by 0 bases and J by 9 bases, with 12 bases between them. Germline CDR1 reads DFQATT; CDR2 reads SNEGSKA (reference sequence). This CDR3 contains 13 residues.

V is TRBV20-1 and J is TRBJ1-5, with D perhaps matching TRBD1 (5 bases). The CDR3 loop spans 12 amino acids. In germline, CDR1 is DFQATT, CDR2 SNEGSKA (reference sequence). The V gene lost 3 bases and the J gene lost 5 bases, with 8 bases spanning the gap. CDR3 residues: CSASLTDQPQHF. The CDR3 coding sequence is TGCAGTGCTAGCTTGACAGATCAGCCCCAGCATTTT.

This clonotype was counted between two and nine times. V and J are TRBV7-9 and TRBJ1-2, with unresolved D. Trimming took off 1 base at V and 7 bases at J, with 10 bases between the two ends. CDR1 is SEHNR and CDR2 is FQNEAQ in the germline V gene (reference sequence). This CDR3 is 13 amino acids long. The CDR3 loop is CASSLGTSSGYTF. CDR3 DNA sequence: TGTGCCAGCAGCTTAGGGACCAGTTCTGGCTACACCTTC.

Notes on this clonotype: The junction does not match germline at one end; this may be a read error. The chain is built from TRBV20-1 and TRBJ1-4, with 9 nucleotides matching TRBD1. The CDR3 totals 15 residues. In germline, CDR1 is DFQATT, CDR2 SNEGSKA (reference sequence). The DNA for the CDR3 is TGCAGTGCTAGAGACCTCGGGACAGGGAATGAAGAACTGTTTTTT. It translates to CSARDLGTGNEELFF.

This clonotype was detected a few times. The CDR3: CASALAVSYNEQFF. In nucleotides, the CDR3 is TGTGCCAGCGCTCTAGCGGTATCTTACAATGAGCAGTTCTTC. The chain links TRBV6-2 or TRBV6-3 to TRBJ2-1; 7 nucleotides match TRBD2. In germline, CDR1 is MNHEY, CDR2 SVGEGT. Trimming at V came to 8 bases and at J to 4 bases, leaving 8 bases not matched to a gene. The CDR3 runs 14 residues.

This clonotype was counted at least ten times. The rearrangement links TRBV12-3 or TRBV12-4 to TRBJ1-5; D ambiguous. The CDR3 spans 16 residues. V was trimmed by 6 bases and J by 2 bases, leaving 17 bases between them. The CDR3, as DNA: TGTGCCAGCAGCTATGGTCCACCCGTCGGCAATCAGCCCCAGCATTTT. Protein product: CASSYGPPVGNQPQHF.

This clonotype has a handful of counts. This chain links TRBV6-6 with TRBJ2-7; 11 positions agree with TRBD2. Trimming cost V 5 bases and J 2 bases; bases outside gene matches: 8. From germline, CDR1 is MNHNY and CDR2 SVGAGI (reference sequence). The length of the CDR3 is 16 residues. The CDR3 nucleotides read TGTGCCAGCAGTAGGGCGACTAGCGGGGTCCCCTACGAGCAGTACTTC. Translating gives CASSRATSGVPYEQYF.

This clonotype has ten or more counts. The CDR3 DNA follows: TGTGCCAGCAGCGCAGACAGGGGGCAAGAGACCCAGTACTTC. This sequence encodes CASSADRGQETQYF. The genes are TRBV7-2 and TRBJ2-5; 9 bases agree with TRBD1. Unmatched junction bases numbered 3, after V lost 5 bases and J lost 2 bases. The germline V gene has CDR1 SGHTA and CDR2 FQGNSA. The CDR3 runs 14 residues.

This clonotype was seen at least ten times. The V call is TRBV6-5, the J call TRBJ2-7; 8 nucleotides agree with TRBD2. CDR1 MNHEY and CDR2 SVGAGI come from the germline V gene. The CDR3 is 15 residues long. The V segment lost 0 bases and the J segment 0 bases; nucleotides outside the gene matches: 1. The CDR3 nucleotides read TGTGCCAGCAGTTACTCGAGCGGGAGCTCCTACGAGCAGTACTTC. This gives the protein CASSYSSGSSYEQYF.

In the case of this clonotype: One end of the junction does not line up with germline, which may come from a read error. The chain links TRBV7-2 to TRBJ2-3; D perhaps matches TRBD2 (6 bases). Germline V gene data show CDR1 as SGHTA and CDR2 as FQGNSA. This CDR3 is built from 13 residues. The CDR3 sequence is CPSSLAHNGLTYF. The CDR3 DNA is TGTCCCAGCAGCTTAGCGCATAATGGACTAACGTATTTT.

This clonotype showed up many times. This rearrangement joins TRBV11-2 to TRBJ2-2; a weak D match, TRBD1 (5 bases). Trimming shortened V by 0 bases and J by 4 bases, and 18 bases separated the two germline ends. Looked up from germline, CDR1 is SGHAT and CDR2 is FQNNGV. This CDR3 region has 18 residues. For the CDR3, the DNA is TGTGCCAGCAGCTTAGAGTACGTGACAGACCGCCGCACCGGGGAGCTGTTTTTT. Residues: CASSLEYVTDRRTGELFF.

This clonotype was seen at least ten times. The chain employs TRBV7-2 and TRBJ1-2, with D perhaps TRBD1 (6 bases). Germline-derived CDR1 and CDR2 are SGHTA and FQGNSA. The CDR3 covers 17 residues. Trimming took off 1 base at V and 4 bases at J, with 19 bases between the two ends. DNA of the CDR3: TGTGCCAGCAGCTTAGGGGCGATACAGGGAGCAAGCTATGGCTACACCTTC. It codes for CASSLGAIQGASYGYTF.

This clonotype has just a few counts. The V and J genes are TRBV7-3 and TRBJ1-1; the D is unclear. There are 15 residues in the CDR3. V was pared by 5 bases and J by 5 bases, with 18 bases between. Germline V gene data show CDR1 as SGHTA and CDR2 as FQGTGA. CDR3 sequence: CASSLDPGLGTEAFF. CDR3 in DNA: TGTGCCAGCAGCCTGGACCCGGGTCTGGGGACTGAAGCTTTCTTT.

The chain employs TRBV27 and TRBJ2-7, with a weak D call TRBD1 (7 bases). Germline V gene data show CDR1 as MNHEY and CDR2 as SMNVEV (reference sequence). The CDR3 covers 15 residues. V was clipped by 2 bases and J by 3 bases, with 14 bases between them. CDR3: CASSLAGQLFYEQYF. The DNA for the CDR3 is TGTGCCAGCAGTTTAGCGGGACAGCTTTTCTACGAGCAGTACTTC.

The V and J genes are TRBV7-2 and TRBJ2-5, with D perhaps TRBD2 (6 bases). Germline CDR1 and CDR2: SGHTA and FQGNSA. Trimming pared 5 bases from V and 4 bases from J, leaving 17 bases between. This CDR3 spans 15 amino acids. In nucleotides, the CDR3 is TGTGCCAGCAGCCCTCAAACGGACTACTTAGAGACCCAGTACTTC. It specifies CASSPQTDYLETQYF.

The table lists this clonotype with a few counts. The V gene is TRBV28, the J gene TRBJ1-5; 9 bases fit TRBD1. V shed 6 bases and J 1 base; nucleotides not matched to a gene: 10. The CDR3 is 17 residues long. CDR1 is MDHEN and CDR2 is SYDVKM in the germline V gene. The CDR3 spells CASRGSNRGLSNQPQHF. The CDR3 DNA follows: TGTGCCAGCAGGGGAAGTAACAGGGGGCTGAGCAATCAGCCCCAGCATTTT.